This TCR beta chain was documented in a study of blood T cell repertoires in COVID-19. Study in general: COVID-19 samples from acute and convalescent phases originated in the United States, Italy and Spain. In each case, the material was cDNA or gDNA derived from T cells, B-cell-depleted T cells, or PBMCs.

In the study's own analysis: It was from reference gene primer amplification that nucleated cell counts were estimated. Using immunoSEQ multiplex PCR, the repertoire was profiled, and TCRdb retains in-frame clones only, with some absent. V and J calls plus clone size are reproduced from that table; the DNA served to infer D and trimming. The sample lists some 120,000 clones, about 81% occurring once. Germline values: CDR1 SGDLS, CDR2 YYNGEE. The CDR3 is 15 residues long. Trimming took 0 bases from V and 4 from J; bases not matched to a gene: 2. V is TRBV9 and J is TRBJ1-5; TRBD1 aligns across 9 bases. This clonotype was obtained from a man aged 65 to 79 with acute or convalescent COVID-19. The sequenced sample consisted of peripheral blood. CDR3 residues: CASSVDGQGNQPQHF. In DNA form, the CDR3 reads TGTGCCAGCAGCGTAGACGGACAGGGGAATCAGCCCCAGCATTTT.